Each of the 26 T cell receptor beta chains below was sequenced from the same sample in a study of T cells after yellow fever vaccination. In TCRdb, the 5' RACE reads were re-called with MiXCR into one record per CDR3 protein. The table has some 550,000 distinct CDR3 sequences, about 19% seen once. Sequencing used PBMCs, obtained 15 days after the yellow fever booster vaccination. The receptors come from a man younger than 40 who received the YFV17D yellow fever vaccine.

This clonotype has just a few counts. The chain joins TRBV19 to TRBJ2-4; D not certain. The V end was cut by 7 bases, the J end by 3 bases, with 16 bases between. This CDR3 spans 15 amino acids. Per germline, CDR1 LNHDA and CDR2 SQIVND (reference sequence). In DNA, the CDR3 is TGTGCCAGTAAAGCCGCGAGTGAAGGCAAAAACATTCAGTACTTC. This sequence encodes CASKAASEGKNIQYF.

This clonotype occurred a few times. V usage is TRBV5-1 and J usage is TRBJ2-1; D is unclear. Germline CDR1 and CDR2: SGHRS and YFSETQ. Between the trimmed V and J ends, which lost 4 bases and 0 bases, there was a span of 11 bases. The CDR3 is 15 amino acids. The CDR3 region is CASSLPQGSYNEQFF. The CDR3 region has the DNA TGCGCCAGCAGCCTGCCGCAAGGCTCCTACAATGAGCAGTTCTTC.

The CDR3 region is CASSAVPGYEQYF. CDR3 nucleotides: TGTGCCAGCAGCGCCGTACCGGGCTACGAGCAGTACTTC. The chain employs TRBV9 and TRBJ2-7; D remains ambiguous. V was clipped by 3 bases and J by 3 bases, with 10 bases between them. CDR1 and CDR2 from the germline V gene are SGDLS and YYNGEE. CDR3 length: 13 residues.

In this sample, this clonotype turned up a few times. The J gene is TRBJ2-7, the V gene TRBV6-1; 10 nucleotides match TRBD2. This CDR3 is 15 amino acids long. With V trimmed by 8 bases and J by 3 bases, 10 bases remained unmatched. Germline loops: CDR1 MNHNS, CDR2 SASEGT. The CDR3 nucleotides are TGTGCCAGCCGATCGCGGACTAGCGGTTACTACGAGCAGTACTTC. Its translation is CASRSRTSGYYEQYF.

The chain uses TRBV5-1 and TRBJ1-2, with D perhaps TRBD1 (6 bases). The CDR3 consists of 15 residues. The ends were cut back, 5 bases at V and 2 bases at J, with 16 bases in the middle. From germline, CDR1 is SGHRS and CDR2 YFSETQ. The CDR3 sequence is CASRPDPGTNYGYTF. The CDR3 DNA is TGCGCCAGCAGGCCGGACCCCGGGACAAACTATGGCTACACCTTC.

This clonotype has only a few counts. The chain carries TRBV12-3 or TRBV12-4 and TRBJ2-1, with TRBD2 matching over 10 bases. The CDR3 contains 16 residues. Trimming at V came to 2 bases and at J to 5 bases, leaving 6 bases not matched to a gene. In DNA, the CDR3 is TGTGCCAGCAGTTTACTAGCGGGAGAAGGGAACAATGAGCAGTTCTTC. Its protein is CASSLLAGEGNNEQFF.

This clonotype was observed at least ten times. The chain is built from TRBV28 and TRBJ2-7; 7 bases line up with TRBD2. The V segment lost 10 bases and the J segment 3 bases; nucleotides outside the gene matches: 9. The CDR3 length is 13 residues. Germline V gene lookup returns CDR1 MDHEN and CDR2 SYDVKM. The CDR3 bases are TGTGCCACAGCGGGGCGGGACTTCTACGAGCAGTACTTC. It encodes CATAGRDFYEQYF.

The rearrangement links TRBV12-3 or TRBV12-4 to TRBJ2-5; tentative D call: TRBD2 (7 bases). The CDR3 consists of 14 residues. V lost 4 bases and J lost 4, with 13 bases in between. The CDR3 sequence is CASSSSGGGETQYF. The CDR3 DNA reads TGTGCCAGCAGTTCTAGCGGAGGGGGAGAGACCCAGTACTTC.

The chain carries TRBV6-1 and TRBJ2-7; D could derive from TRBD1 or TRBD2 (5 bases each). Germline V gene data show CDR1 as MNHNS and CDR2 as SASEGT. This CDR3 contains 15 residues. Trimming took off 5 bases at V and 4 bases at J, with 18 bases between the two ends. CDR3 in amino acids: CASSQTGLNIYEQYF. The CDR3 nucleotides are TGTGCCAGCAGTCAAACAGGACTGAATATATACGAGCAGTACTTC.

V usage is TRBV5-1 and J usage is TRBJ2-3; TRBD2 matches 11 bases. The germline V gene encodes CDR1 SGHRS and CDR2 YFSETQ. The CDR3 has 18 amino acids. The ends lost 1 base at V and 2 bases at J; junction bases unmatched: 9. The CDR3 region is CASSLNVAGGRYTDTQYF. As DNA, the CDR3 is TGCGCCAGCAGCTTGAACGTAGCGGGAGGGCGTTACACAGATACGCAGTATTTT.

The V and J genes are TRBV5-1 and TRBJ2-5; weak D call: TRBD2 (6 bases). Between the trimmed V and J ends, which lost 0 bases and 4 bases, there was a span of 10 bases. This CDR3 contains 14 residues. The germline gives CDR1 SGHRS, CDR2 YFSETQ. CDR3 sequence: CASSLGAGRETQYF. In nucleotides, the CDR3 is TGCGCCAGCAGCTTGGGTGCGGGAAGAGAGACCCAGTACTTC.

This clonotype has a handful of counts. The V and J genes are TRBV27 and TRBJ2-7; 7 bases match TRBD1. Germline V lookup: CDR1 MNHEY, CDR2 SMNVEV (reference sequence). With V trimmed by 5 bases and J by 4 bases, 8 bases remained unmatched. This CDR3 region has 14 residues. CDR3 DNA: TGTGCCAGCAGTGCGTCCGGGACAGAATACGAGCAGTACTTC. Its protein product is CASSASGTEYEQYF.

The V call is TRBV24-1, the J call TRBJ2-1, with 12 bases that match TRBD1. The germline V gene has CDR1 KGHDR and CDR2 SFDVKD. The CDR3 length is 15 residues. V shed 4 bases, J shed 7 bases, and the junction held 4 bases outside the gene matches. CDR3 amino acids: CATSDGTGGRNEQFF. The CDR3 bases are TGTGCCACCAGTGACGGGACAGGGGGCCGAAATGAGCAGTTCTTC.

The chain combines TRBV28 with TRBJ2-1; D is possibly TRBD1 or TRBD2 (5 bases each). The CDR3 has 13 amino acids. V shed 3 bases and J shed 4 bases, with 7 bases lying between them. Germline V gives CDR1 MDHEN, CDR2 SYDVKM. The CDR3 sequence: CASSFWGYNEQFF. The CDR3 region has the DNA TGTGCCAGCAGTTTCTGGGGGTACAATGAGCAGTTCTTC.

V is TRBV5-4 and J is TRBJ2-7; tentatively, D is TRBD2 (5 bases). The CDR3 length is 13 residues. Germline CDR1 and CDR2: SGHNT and YYREEE (reference sequence). Trimming pared 7 bases from V and 3 bases from J, leaving 14 bases between. The CDR3 bases are TGTGCCAGCCAACAAGGACTGTACTACGAGCAGTACTTC. It specifies CASQQGLYYEQYF.

This clonotype has a handful of counts. The chain employs TRBV18 and TRBJ2-1, with D possibly being TRBD2 (6 bases). The CDR3 sequence is 16 residues long. Germline V lookup: CDR1 KGHSH, CDR2 LQKENI. Trimming removed 4 bases at V and 8 bases at J, with 21 bases between. Here the CDR3 DNA reads TGTGCCAGCTCACGACGCCGGGACTCCACCGGGGATGAGCAGTTCTTC. Its protein product is CASSRRRDSTGDEQFF.

The chain couples TRBV2 to TRBJ2-3; maybe TRBD2 (6 bases). This CDR3 comprises 14 residues. Germline V gene data show CDR1 as SNHLY and CDR2 as FYNNEI. V gave up 0 bases and J gave up 6 bases, with 10 bases separating them. In nucleotides, the CDR3 is TGTGCCAGCAGTGAAGCCCCTCTAGCGGATACGCAGTATTTT. Translating gives CASSEAPLADTQYF.

The rearrangement links TRBV15 to TRBJ1-2, with D possibly matching TRBD1 (5 bases). Trimming left V 5 bases short and J 5 bases short, with 12 bases between. The CDR3 consists of 13 residues. Germline V gives CDR1 LNHNV, CDR2 YYDKDF (reference sequence). This chain's CDR3 is CATSATPGYGYTF. CDR3 sequence (DNA): TGTGCCACCAGCGCAACCCCAGGGTATGGCTACACCTTC.

The table lists this clonotype with a few counts. The J gene is TRBJ2-3, the V gene TRBV20-1; no reliable D call. Trimming stripped 6 bases from V and 5 bases from J, with 12 bases between. Germline CDR1 reads DFQATT; CDR2 reads SNEGSKA (reference sequence). The CDR3 covers 12 residues. CDR3: CSAPDVRDTQYF. The CDR3 DNA follows: TGCAGTGCCCCGGACGTACGAGATACGCAGTATTTT.

This clonotype was counted between two and nine times. V gene TRBV20-1 combines with J gene TRBJ2-7, with 7 bases aligning to TRBD2. The CDR3 is 18 residues long. V was pared by 4 bases and J by 3 bases, with 21 bases of the junction left unmatched. The germline gives CDR1 DFQATT, CDR2 SNEGSKA (reference sequence). The CDR3 sequence is CSATGLASGLQAGYEQYF. The CDR3 DNA follows: TGCAGTGCTACCGGGCTGGCTAGCGGTCTTCAAGCGGGCTACGAGCAGTACTTC.

V and J are TRBV4-1 and TRBJ2-7; TRBD1 agrees at 7 bases. The CDR3 sequence is 15 residues long. Trimming at V came to 10 bases and at J to 3 bases, leaving 15 bases not matched to a gene. Germline CDR1 is MGHRA and CDR2 is YSYEKL. Here the CDR3 DNA reads TGCGCCATACCACGGGACAGCAGGCCGTACTACGAGCAGTACTTC. It encodes CAIPRDSRPYYEQYF.

The genes are TRBV7-2 and TRBJ1-4; D gene ambiguous. The V end was cut by 5 bases, the J end by 0 bases, with 13 bases between. This CDR3 contains 16 residues. CDR1 is SGHTA, CDR2 FQGNSA, per germline. DNA of the CDR3: TGTGCCAGCAGCAGTGGACGGTTTGCAACTAATGAAAAACTGTTTTTT. Translation gives CASSSGRFATNEKLFF.

This chain uses TRBV10-3 with TRBJ2-5; D not certain. Trimming cost V 0 bases and J 4 bases, with 12 bases left between them. From germline, CDR1 is ENHRY and CDR2 SYGVKD. The CDR3 totals 15 residues. CDR3 DNA sequence: TGTGCCATCAGTGAGTCCGTCCTACCGGGAGAGACCCAGTACTTC. Residues: CAISESVLPGETQYF.

This sequence joins TRBV6-5 and TRBJ2-1, with 9 bases lining up with TRBD2. Germline V lookup: CDR1 MNHEY, CDR2 SVGAGI. The CDR3 sequence is 16 residues long. V shed 2 bases, J shed 6 bases, and the junction held 8 bases outside the gene matches. The CDR3: CASSYREASGINEQFF. The CDR3 DNA reads TGTGCCAGCAGTTACCGCGAGGCTAGCGGGATCAATGAGCAGTTCTTC.

This clonotype was seen more than once but under ten times. The gene calls are TRBV30 and TRBJ2-4; D is possibly TRBD2 (5 bases). Looked up from germline, CDR1 is GTSNPN and CDR2 is SVGIG (reference sequence). This CDR3 comprises 14 residues. Trimming removed 2 bases at V and 2 bases at J, with 10 bases between. The CDR3, as DNA: TGTGCCTGGAGTTTACGGGGAACCAAAAACATTCAGTACTTC. Amino acid sequence: CAWSLRGTKNIQYF.

The chain combines TRBV24-1 with TRBJ2-1; a weak D match, TRBD2 (5 bases). Germline CDR1 is KGHDR and CDR2 is SFDVKD. V gave up 1 base and J gave up 0 bases, with 12 bases separating them. CDR3 size: 17 residues. The CDR3 sequence: CATSDLVTSGSYNEQFF. The CDR3 DNA is TGTGCCACCAGTGATTTAGTTACGAGCGGCTCCTACAATGAGCAGTTCTTC.